The 23 T cell receptor beta chains below come from one sample, sequenced in a study of blood T cell repertoires in COVID-19. This table comes from immunoSEQ multiplex PCR, and its TCRdb copy is limited to in-frame clones, with some not included. Seen here are approximately 170,000 clones, 65% to 90% observed once, and the top ten hold about 8.6%. The sequenced sample consisted of peripheral blood. These receptors all stem from a middle-aged man with active or convalescent COVID-19.

V and J are TRBV5-6 and TRBJ1-5; tentatively, D is TRBD1 (5 bases). V was trimmed by 7 bases and J by 2 bases, leaving 13 bases between them. Germline assignment: CDR1 SGHDT and CDR2 YYEEEE. The CDR3 spans 14 residues. Here the CDR3 reads CASEKGGGNQPQHF. The CDR3 DNA sequence: TGTGCCAGCGAAAAAGGAGGGGGCAATCAGCCCCAGCATTTT.

The genes are TRBV28 and TRBJ1-3; D possibly corresponds to TRBD1 (6 bases). Germline assignment: CDR1 MDHEN and CDR2 SYDVKM. This CDR3 contains 15 residues. Trimming cost V 8 bases and J 2 bases, with 16 bases left between them. In nucleotides, the CDR3 is TGTGCCAGCCGTGTGACAGGTTCGGCTGGAAACACCATATATTTT. Translated, it gives CASRVTGSAGNTIYF.

This rearrangement joins TRBV28 to TRBJ2-7; TRBD2 agrees at 14 bases. Trimming cost V 4 bases and J 3 bases; bases outside gene matches: 5. The germline gives CDR1 MDHEN, CDR2 SYDVKM. This CDR3 region has 16 residues. Here the CDR3 DNA reads TGTGCCAGCAGTTCCGGGACTAGCGGGGGAATCTACGAGCAGTACTTC. Protein sequence: CASSSGTSGGIYEQYF.

This chain connects TRBV7-2 to TRBJ2-1, with D hard to call. Germline V lookup: CDR1 SGHTA, CDR2 FQGNSA. V was shortened by 2 bases and J by 9 bases, with 8 bases between the two germline ends. There are 12 residues in the CDR3. The CDR3 sequence: CASSLLGLEQFF. The CDR3 DNA follows: TGTGCCAGCAGCTTACTAGGTCTTGAGCAGTTCTTC.

This clone showed up just a few times. The rearrangement uses TRBV6-5 and TRBJ1-2; 9 bases map to TRBD1. The CDR3 length is 15 residues. Germline loops: CDR1 MNHEY, CDR2 SVGAGI. The J segment lost 9 bases and the V segment lost 0 bases, leaving 8 bases of the junction unmatched. The CDR3, as DNA: TGTGCCAGCAGTTACTCGAAACAGGGGGCGCGTAGCTACACCTTC. It codes for CASSYSKQGARSYTF.

The chain uses TRBV6-5 and TRBJ2-7, with 9 bases lining up with TRBD1. The CDR3 totals 16 residues. V lost 2 bases to trimming and J lost 6 bases; unmatched junction nucleotides: 11. Germline loops: CDR1 MNHEY, CDR2 SVGAGI. For the CDR3, the DNA is TGTGCCAGCAGTTACACCGGATCCGACAGGGGGATCGAGCAGTACTTC. Translated, it gives CASSYTGSDRGIEQYF.

This sequence joins TRBV10-1 and TRBJ2-7; TRBD2 matches at 10 bases. Germline values: CDR1 WNHNN, CDR2 SYGVQD (reference sequence). J was trimmed by 9 bases and V by 9 bases; bases with no gene match: 38. The CDR3 totals 22 residues. CDR3 nucleotide sequence: TGCGCCAGAAAAAATCGGTCTAGCGGGAGTGTGTCTGGCCCTAACCCGTACGAGAGGCAGTACTTC. This sequence encodes CARKNRSSGSVSGPNPYERQYF.

J is TRBJ1-5 and V is TRBV7-9; possibly TRBD1 for D (5 bases). This CDR3 has 13 residues. Trimming stripped 4 bases from V and 6 bases from J, with 10 bases between. Germline V gene lookup returns CDR1 SEHNR and CDR2 FQNEAQ (reference sequence). The CDR3 region is CASSSRDFQPQHF. The DNA of the CDR3 is TGTGCCAGCAGCTCAAGGGACTTTCAGCCCCAGCATTTT.

This chain uses TRBV12-3 or TRBV12-4 with TRBJ2-3; unclear D gene. This CDR3 has 12 amino acids. Trimming removed 3 bases at V and 1 base at J, with 2 bases between. CDR3 DNA: TGTGCCAGCAGTTTCGGCACAGATACGCAGTATTTT. Translating it yields CASSFGTDTQYF.

The chain joins TRBV2 to TRBJ1-4; the D is unclear. There are 15 residues in the CDR3. V was shortened by 5 bases and J by 3 bases, with 13 bases between the two germline ends. Germline V gene data show CDR1 as SNHLY and CDR2 as FYNNEI. The CDR3 loop reads CASSSRELANEKLFF. The CDR3 DNA sequence: TGTGCCAGCAGTTCTCGGGAGTTGGCTAATGAAAAACTGTTTTTT.

The chain carries TRBV28 and TRBJ2-3, with 11 positions matching TRBD2. CDR1 is MDHEN, CDR2 SYDVKM, per germline. J was trimmed by 0 bases and V by 8 bases; bases with no gene match: 4. The CDR3 covers 15 residues. The CDR3 nucleotides are TGTGCCAGCCACATAGCGGGGGGGAGCACAGATACGCAGTATTTT. Its protein product is CASHIAGGSTDTQYF.

This clone has a single count. The chain has TRBV29-1 and TRBJ1-4, with D uncertain. From germline, CDR1 is SQVTM and CDR2 ANQGSEA. This CDR3 has 14 residues. Trimming shortened V by 3 bases and J by 7 bases, and 15 bases separated the two germline ends. The CDR3 sequence: CSVEPPGTVEKLFF. The DNA for the CDR3 is TGCAGCGTTGAGCCCCCGGGTACGGTTGAAAAACTGTTTTTT.

This clone has a handful of counts. The chain recombines TRBV18 with TRBJ2-7; 8 bases align to TRBD1. V dropped 3 bases and J dropped 2; count of bases not matched to a gene: 3. This CDR3 has 14 amino acids. Germline values: CDR1 KGHSH, CDR2 LQKENI. The CDR3: CASSPTGETYEQYF. The CDR3 DNA is TGTGCCAGCTCACCGACAGGGGAGACCTACGAGCAGTACTTC.

The chain combines TRBV4-1 with TRBJ2-5; D is perhaps TRBD2 (5 bases). Germline V gives CDR1 MGHRA, CDR2 YSYEKL. The V and J ends lost 1 base and 2 bases respectively, with 17 bases between them. This CDR3 is 17 amino acids long. DNA for the CDR3: TGCGCCAGCAGCCAAGCTCTATTCTTGGACTCACAAGAGACCCAGTACTTC. Protein sequence: CASSQALFLDSQETQYF.

The rearrangement uses TRBV6-5 and TRBJ2-7, with D possibly TRBD1 on 6 matching bases. From germline, CDR1 is MNHEY and CDR2 SVGAGI. Trimming removed 6 bases at V and 5 bases at J, with 11 bases between. The CDR3 consists of 12 residues. The CDR3 sequence: CASSHTGHEQYF. The CDR3 bases are TGTGCCAGCAGCCATACAGGGCACGAGCAGTACTTC.

The chain is built from TRBV20-1 and TRBJ2-7, with a weak D call TRBD2 (6 bases). The ends were cut back, 3 bases at V and 2 bases at J, with 11 bases in the middle. The length of the CDR3 is 13 residues. CDR1 and CDR2 from the germline V gene are DFQATT and SNEGSKA (reference sequence). The chain's CDR3 is CSASPGEPYEQYF. The CDR3 DNA reads as TGCAGTGCTAGTCCGGGGGAACCCTACGAGCAGTACTTC.

The V call is TRBV6-5, the J call TRBJ2-5; 8 bases align to TRBD1. After removal of 6 bases from V and 5 bases from J, the junction contained 5 bases not matched to a gene. Germline CDR1 and CDR2: MNHEY and SVGAGI. This CDR3 has 13 residues. CDR3 residues: CASRDRGWETQYF. CDR3 nucleotides: TGTGCCAGCAGAGACAGGGGATGGGAGACCCAGTACTTC.

This chain connects TRBV5-1 to TRBJ2-5, with D maybe TRBD2 (7 bases). V was cut by 4 bases and J by 5 bases, with 15 bases left in between. The CDR3 spans 14 residues. Germline CDR1 and CDR2: SGHRS and YFSETQ. The CDR3 nucleotides read TGCGCCAGCAGCGGGGGGGCGGAGACGGAGACCCAGTACTTC. Its protein product is CASSGGAETETQYF.

This clone was found a few times. V usage is TRBV6-1 and J usage is TRBJ1-5; D gene ambiguous. Looked up from germline, CDR1 is MNHNS and CDR2 is SASEGT. V was clipped by 2 bases and J by 0 bases, with 11 bases between them. The length of the CDR3 is 16 residues. CDR3 in amino acids: CASSEREIYSNQPQHF. The DNA for the CDR3 is TGTGCCAGCAGTGAAAGGGAGATTTATAGCAATCAGCCCCAGCATTTT.

This clone was found a few times. CDR3 loop: CASSVEAAGLLFF. The CDR3 DNA reads as TGTGCCAGCAGCGTAGAGGCGGCGGGGTTGCTGTTCTTC. The V gene is TRBV9, the J gene TRBJ2-1; tentative D call: TRBD2 (6 bases). Trimming removed 0 bases at V and 15 bases at J, with 16 bases between. Germline CDR1 reads SGDLS; CDR2 reads YYNGEE. The CDR3 loop spans 13 amino acids.

The rearrangement links TRBV6-2 or TRBV6-3 to TRBJ2-3, with a weak D call TRBD2 (5 bases). The V and J ends lost 6 bases and 0 bases respectively, with 13 bases between them. Per germline, CDR1 MNHEY and CDR2 SVGEGT. The CDR3 has 15 amino acids. CDR3 DNA: TGTGCCAGCAGCCTCGGGGTGCTTAGCACAGATACGCAGTATTTT. It codes for CASSLGVLSTDTQYF.

The chain links TRBV7-3 to TRBJ2-2; TRBD1 agrees at 7 bases. This CDR3 region has 13 residues. Germline CDR1 is SGHTA and CDR2 is FQGTGA. Trimming took 2 bases from V and 7 from J; bases not matched to a gene: 1. The CDR3 nucleotides read TGTGCCAGCAGCTTAGCAGGGGGCGGGGAGCTGTTTTTT. It yields the protein CASSLAGGGELFF.

This clone has only one observation. The V gene is TRBV21-1, the J gene TRBJ2-5; TRBD1, as called in the table, went unchecked against the DNA. TRBV21-1 is a pseudogene locus. The CDR3 runs 15 residues. The CDR3 loop reads CASSKQGSDQETQYF. The CDR3 coding sequence is TGTGCCAGCAGCAAACAGGGAAGTGACCAAGAGACCCAGTACTTC.